This is a list of T cell receptor beta chains from one sample in a study of blood T cells in healthy people across ages. TCRdb used MiXCR to reprocess the 5' RACE reads, holding one entry per CDR3 protein. The sample has some 920,000 distinct CDR3 sequences; roughly half are singletons. Material for sequencing was blood. The source is a woman aged 55-69 years in good health. Each CDR3 is given with its conserved first and last residue. The D gene is left open where the match is weak. Clone size is shown for a subset of rows, as once, few, many or a class of expanded clone.

j_call clone_size d_call v_call cdr3_aa cdr3_nt
TRBJ2-5 NA TRBD2 TRBV12-3/TRBV12-4 CASRTSGGEETQYF TGTGCCAGCAGGACTAGCGGGGGAGAAGAGACCCAGTACTTC
TRBJ1-4 once NA TRBV7-9 CASSLRDNHNEKLFF TGTGCCAGCAGCTTGCGTGACAATCATAATGAAAAACTGTTTTTT
TRBJ2-1 NA NA TRBV5-1 CASSRRGTSYNEQFF TGCGCCAGCAGCCGGAGGGGGACAAGTTACAATGAGCAGTTCTTC
TRBJ1-6 NA NA TRBV20-1 CSARGPQGFNSPLHF TGCAGTGCTAGAGGCCCACAGGGATTCAATTCACCCCTCCACTTT
TRBJ2-3 NA NA TRBV7-2 CASSLRQSPPTDTQYF TGTGCCAGCAGCTTGAGACAGAGCCCTCCCACAGATACGCAGTATTTT
TRBJ1-5 NA TRBD1 TRBV28 CASIHPGQGGYQPQHF TGTGCCAGCATCCACCCAGGACAGGGAGGCTATCAGCCCCAGCATTTT
TRBJ2-3 NA NA TRBV20-1 CSASLSGQYF TGCAGTGCTAGCCTTAGTGGGCAGTATTTT
TRBJ2-5 many TRBD2 TRBV27 CASSLWTSGVNEQYF TGTGCCAGCAGTTTATGGACTAGCGGTGTCAATGAGCAGTACTTC
TRBJ2-1 NA NA TRBV29-1 CSVRLAFRFDEQFF TGCAGCGTTCGTCTAGCGTTCCGGTTTGATGAGCAGTTCTTC
TRBJ2-7 NA TRBD1 TRBV29-1 CSVAEGQGAEQYF TGCAGCGTTGCCGAGGGACAGGGTGCCGAGCAGTACTTC
TRBJ2-7 few TRBD1 TRBV29-1 CSVGRTGAYEQYF TGCAGCGTTGGGCGGACAGGGGCCTACGAGCAGTACTTC
TRBJ2-7 NA NA TRBV9 CASSVGMDLYEQYF TGTGCCAGCAGCGTAGGGATGGATCTTTACGAGCAGTACTTC
TRBJ1-6 few NA TRBV7-2 CASSPMGLDSPLHF TGTGCCAGCAGCCCCATGGGTTTGGATTCACCCCTCCACTTT
TRBJ2-3 NA NA TRBV20-1 CSVETQIMQYF TGCAGTGTAGAAACACAGATAATGCAGTATTTT
TRBJ2-1 NA TRBD2 TRBV10-3 CAISGGSRNEQFF TGTGCCATCAGCGGCGGGAGTCGTAATGAGCAGTTCTTC
TRBJ1-4 NA TRBD1 TRBV9 CASSAGTATNEKLFF TGTGCCAGCAGCGCCGGGACAGCAACTAATGAAAAACTGTTTTTT
TRBJ2-6 NA NA TRBV27 CASSPPSHISGANVLTF TGTGCCAGCAGTCCCCCCTCCCACATATCTGGGGCCAACGTCCTGACTTTC
TRBJ1-2 NA NA TRBV7-9 CASSLLGELGYTF TGTGCCAGCAGCTTACTTGGGGAGCTTGGCTACACCTTC
TRBJ2-7 few TRBD2 TRBV12-3/TRBV12-4 CASSPERGLAGGHEQYF TGTGCCAGCAGTCCAGAACGGGGACTAGCGGGAGGACACGAGCAGTACTTC
TRBJ2-7 NA TRBD2 TRBV20-1 CSARDRGTSGRLYEQYF TGCAGTGCTAGAGATAGGGGGACTAGCGGGAGACTCTACGAGCAGTACTTC
TRBJ2-7 few NA TRBV7-9 CASSPPQTGGRLYEQYF TGTGCCAGCAGCCCACCCCAGACAGGCGGACGACTATACGAGCAGTACTTC
TRBJ2-3 few TRBD2 TRBV29-1 CSVRHGGLGTDTQYF TGCAGCGTCCGGCACGGGGGGTTGGGTACAGATACGCAGTATTTT
TRBJ2-1 NA TRBD2 TRBV18 CASSPQPGIAGAWFF TGTGCCAGCTCACCGCAGCCGGGAATAGCGGGAGCGTGGTTCTTC
TRBJ2-5 NA NA TRBV27 CASSFSWHQETQYF TGTGCCAGCAGTTTCTCTTGGCACCAAGAGACCCAGTACTTC
TRBJ2-5 few NA TRBV29-1 CSVEEGTPAGEQYF TGCAGCGTTGAGGAGGGGACGCCGGCAGGGGAGCAGTACTTC
TRBJ1-4 once NA TRBV28 CASSFVTYKDEKLFF TGTGCCAGCAGTTTTGTTACATATAAGGATGAAAAACTGTTTTTT
TRBJ2-1 NA TRBD1 TRBV20-1 CSAPGQGFHGQFF TGCAGTGCCCCGGGACAGGGATTCCACGGGCAGTTCTTC
TRBJ2-7 NA NA TRBV7-6 CASSPAEGGTGEQYF TGTGCCAGCAGCCCGGCTGAGGGAGGTACAGGCGAGCAGTACTTC
TRBJ2-1 many NA TRBV29-1 CSVRLNNEQFF TGCAGCGTCCGCTTAAACAATGAGCAGTTCTTC
TRBJ2-7 NA NA TRBV6-1 CASRPKEGTYEQYF TGTGCCAGCAGGCCGAAGGAGGGCACCTACGAGCAGTACTTC
TRBJ2-7 many TRBD2 TRBV20-1 CSALRPSGGSTYEQYF TGCAGTGCTCTACGCCCTAGCGGGGGATCAACCTACGAGCAGTACTTC
TRBJ2-3 NA TRBD2 TRBV28 CASSTPAGGSTDTQYF TGTGCCAGCAGTACCCCTGCGGGAGGTAGTACAGATACGCAGTATTTT
TRBJ1-4 NA NA TRBV6-1 CASSRGVSEKLFF TGTGCCAGCAGTAGGGGGGTATCTGAAAAACTGTTTTTT
TRBJ1-2 NA NA TRBV20-1 CSQIRVSRVASYGYTF TGCAGTCAAATCAGGGTGTCCCGGGTGGCTAGCTATGGCTACACCTTC
TRBJ2-3 few TRBD2 TRBV20-1 CSARGLSDTQYF TGCAGTGCTAGGGGACTATCAGATACGCAGTATTTT
TRBJ2-5 NA NA TRBV24-1 CATSDRRGETQYF TGTGCCACCAGTGATCGGCGTGGAGAGACCCAGTACTTC
TRBJ2-5 NA NA TRBV25-1 CASSEFPGQETQYF TGTGCCAGCAGTGAATTCCCAGGACAAGAGACCCAGTACTTC
TRBJ2-1 NA TRBD2 TRBV7-2 CASSPSLAGGRQFF TGTGCCAGCAGCCCCTCACTAGCGGGAGGGAGACAGTTCTTC
TRBJ2-3 NA NA TRBV7-2 CASSSGRGADTQYF TGTGCCAGCAGCTCAGGACGGGGAGCAGATACGCAGTATTTT
TRBJ2-1 many NA TRBV29-1 CSVEEQGRDEQFF TGCAGCGTTGAGGAACAGGGTAGGGATGAGCAGTTCTTC
TRBJ1-2 few NA TRBV7-9 CASSPGREIAHYGYTF TGTGCCAGCAGCCCCGGGAGGGAGATCGCCCACTATGGCTACACCTTC
TRBJ2-5 NA TRBD2 TRBV20-1 CSARLAGARQETQYF TGCAGTGCTAGACTAGCGGGAGCGCGCCAAGAGACCCAGTACTTC
TRBJ2-5 few TRBD1 TRBV29-1 CSAGTGGLETQYF TGCAGCGCTGGGACAGGGGGCTTGGAGACCCAGTACTTC
TRBJ1-4 NA NA TRBV30 CAWTRLSTNEKLFF TGTGCCTGGACCAGACTTTCAACTAATGAAAAATTGTTTTTT
TRBJ1-4 NA NA TRBV4-2 CASSLRQAEATNEKLFF TGTGCCAGCAGCCTCCGACAGGCGGAGGCAACTAATGAAAAACTGTTTTTT
TRBJ1-1 NA TRBD1 TRBV3-1 CASSQNKDRAEPMNTEAFF TGTGCCAGCAGCCAAAATAAAGACAGGGCGGAGCCAATGAACACTGAAGCTTTCTTT
TRBJ2-4 NA NA TRBV28 CASRVRWGGRGSRMDKNIQYF TGTGCCAGCAGGGTTCGATGGGGGGGGCGTGGGAGTCGTATGGACAAAAACATTCAGTACTTC